This T cell receptor beta chain was captured in a study of CXCR3-negative and CXCR3-positive naive CD8 T cells. In the study overall: Sequencing yielded 120 million to 150 million TRB reads, roughly 1.5 +/- 0.3 million per library. Study-wide findings and caveats: Partly lower CXCR3 expression followed cryopreservation, and most assays relied on fresh PBMCs. No difference in surface CD5 was seen between naive subsets, and TCR strength was inferred from TRB CDR3 properties. Diversity in memory CD8+ cells fell much lower than the comparably high levels seen in both naive subsets.

UMI-labeled 5' RACE TRB cDNA libraries were prepared from the cells. Reprocessing the 5' RACE reads, TCRdb reports a single entry for every CDR3 protein and omits DNA. Its table records 40,000 to 45,000 distinct CDR3 sequences. Germline CDR1 DFQATT, CDR2 SNEGSKA (reference sequence). The CDR3 has 13 residues. With regard to this clonotype: Its antigen is still unknown.

The receptor was derived from a human donor in good health. Some clones in this sample may be carry-over from other donors' samples. The sample taken for sequencing was memory CD8+ T cells from blood. The V call is TRBV20-1, the J call TRBJ1-1. The CDR3 region is CSARDRWDTEAFF.